Following are 31 T cell receptor beta chains from one sample sequenced in a study. The protocol was immunoSEQ multiplex PCR, while the TCRdb copy is restricted to in-frame clones and leaves out a portion. The repertoire includes nearly 70,000 clones, roughly 95% of them detected once, and roughly 4.5% sits in the top ten. Sample: PBMCs. Every receptor here comes from a man aged 40-49 years with rheumatoid arthritis.

The chain couples TRBV7-9 to TRBJ2-7; the D gene is possibly TRBD1 (6 bases). V was shortened by 3 bases and J by 6 bases, with 30 bases between the two germline ends. CDR1 and CDR2 from the germline V gene are SEHNR and FQNEAQ (reference sequence). The CDR3 runs to 19 residues. The chain's CDR3 is CASSFVTDSGSMGRSEQYF. CDR3 DNA: TGTGCCAGCAGCTTTGTTACGGACAGCGGTTCGATGGGCAGGTCCGAGCAGTACTTC. The variable domain in full, completed from reference TRBV7-9 and TRBJ2-7, reads DTGVSQNPRHKITKRGQNVTFRCDPISEHNRLYWYRQTLGQGPEFLTYFQNEAQLEKSRLLSDRFSAERPKGSFSTLEIQRTEQGDSAMYLCASSFVTDSGSMGRSEQYFGPGTRLTVT.

This clone appeared once. The chain uses TRBV5-1 and TRBJ2-1; 10 positions match TRBD2. V was pared by 0 bases and J by 9 bases, with 9 bases of the junction left unmatched. The CDR3 extends over 16 amino acids. Germline-derived CDR1 and CDR2 are SGHRS and YFSETQ. This CDR3 reads CASSLEAGGPRGEQFF. The DNA of the CDR3 is TGCGCCAGCAGCTTGGAAGCGGGAGGGCCGAGAGGTGAGCAGTTCTTC.

The J gene is TRBJ1-4, the V gene TRBV6-5; D is undetermined. The CDR3 spans 15 residues. Germline V gives CDR1 MNHEY, CDR2 SVGAGI. The germline V and J ends were trimmed by 3 bases and 8 bases, with 16 bases remaining between them. In nucleotides, the CDR3 is TGTGCCAGCAGTTATCTCCCAGACGGAAGGGAAAAACTGTTTTTT. It is translated as CASSYLPDGREKLFF.

The V gene is TRBV10-2, the J gene TRBJ1-2; 8 bases are a match to TRBD1. Looked up from germline, CDR1 is WSHSY and CDR2 is SAAADI. The CDR3 spans 13 residues. The trim removed 8 bases at V and 8 bases at J, leaving 10 bases unmatched. CDR3 region: CASGGQGQYGYTF. Here the CDR3 DNA reads TGCGCCAGCGGTGGACAGGGCCAATACGGCTACACCTTC.

The CDR3, as DNA: TGTGCCAGCAGCCGGGGGACAGGGACGATTACTGAAGCTTTCTTT. Its protein product is CASSRGTGTITEAFF. The V and J genes are TRBV7-8 and TRBJ1-1; TRBD1 agrees at 9 bases. CDR1 and CDR2 (germline): SGHVS, FQNEAQ. After removal of 5 bases from V and 5 bases from J, the junction contained 9 bases not matched to a gene. The CDR3 is 15 residues long.

V and J are TRBV9 and TRBJ1-2; D is uncertain. CDR3 size: 13 residues. Germline V lookup: CDR1 SGDLS, CDR2 YYNGEE. V lost 4 bases to trimming and J lost 6 bases, with 13 bases between them. CDR3 loop: CASSRAGIDGYTF. CDR3 bases: TGTGCCAGCAGCCGCGCGGGGATTGATGGCTACACCTTC.

The chain joins TRBV9 to TRBJ2-3; 12 bases agree with TRBD2. J gave up 3 bases and V 2 bases, and 1 base lay outside the gene matches. Germline CDR1 reads SGDLS; CDR2 reads YYNGEE. The CDR3 covers 15 residues. CDR3 residues: CASSVGTSGTDTQYF. The CDR3 DNA reads TGTGCCAGCAGCGTTGGGACTAGCGGGACAGATACGCAGTATTTT.

V and J are TRBV19 and TRBJ2-3, with 13 bases matching TRBD2. Germline loops: CDR1 LNHDA, CDR2 SQIVND (reference sequence). Losses at the gene ends were 7 bases for V and 1 base for J; bases not matched to a gene: 8. This CDR3 is 17 amino acids long. The CDR3 DNA is TGTGCCAGTACTCCGGGACTAGCGGGATGGGGCACAGATACGCAGTATTTT. It translates to CASTPGLAGWGTDTQYF. Filled out from reference TRBV19 and TRBJ2-3, the complete variable domain reads DGGITQSPKYLFRKEGQNVTLSCEQNLNHDAMYWYRQDPGQGLRLIYYSQIVNDFQKGDIAEGYSVSREKKESFPLTVTSAQKNPTAFYLCASTPGLAGWGTDTQYFGPGTRLTVL.

The chain links TRBV7-9 to TRBJ2-7, with D possibly being TRBD1 (6 bases). Germline V gene data show CDR1 as SEHNR and CDR2 as FQNEAQ (reference sequence). V was shortened by 5 bases and J by 0 bases, with 8 bases between the two germline ends. The CDR3 runs to 13 residues. CDR3 in amino acids: CASSRQVSYEQYF. CDR3 in DNA: TGTGCCAGCAGCCGACAGGTCTCCTACGAGCAGTACTTC.

This chain links TRBV6-4 with TRBJ1-6; 7 nucleotides align to TRBD1. Losses at the gene ends were 2 bases for V and 3 bases for J; bases not matched to a gene: 4. The CDR3 contains 16 residues. The germline V gene encodes CDR1 MRHNA and CDR2 SNTAGT. This chain's CDR3 is CASSDTGQNYNSPLHF. CDR3 bases: TGTGCCAGCAGTGACACGGGACAGAACTATAATTCACCCCTCCACTTT.

The genes are TRBV19 and TRBJ2-7; 10 bases align to TRBD2. Per the germline V gene, CDR1 is LNHDA and CDR2 is SQIVND (reference sequence). Trimming at V came to 3 bases and at J to 3 bases, leaving 2 bases not matched to a gene. This CDR3 is built from 14 residues. The CDR3 protein is CASSMASGSYEQYF. CDR3 DNA: TGTGCCAGTAGTATGGCTAGCGGGAGCTACGAGCAGTACTTC.

Only a few counts were recorded for this clone. The chain's CDR3 is CASSRDRVDTEAFF. CDR3 coding DNA: TGTGCCAGCAGCAGAGACAGGGTGGACACTGAAGCTTTCTTT. J is TRBJ1-1 and V is TRBV7-9; 7 bases agree with TRBD1. Trimming removed 5 bases from V and 3 bases from J; junction bases left unmatched: 6. CDR3 length: 14 amino acids. CDR1 and CDR2 (germline): SEHNR, FQNEAQ (reference sequence).

This chain links TRBV30 with TRBJ2-6; 10 bases match TRBD1. This CDR3 contains 16 residues. Trimming cost V 8 bases and J 0 bases; bases outside gene matches: 7. Germline V lookup: CDR1 GTSNPN, CDR2 SVGIG (reference sequence). This chain's CDR3 is CAGGQGYFSGANVLTF. The CDR3 nucleotides read TGTGCCGGGGGACAGGGGTACTTCTCTGGGGCCAACGTCCTGACTTTC.

This clone was detected once. CDR3 loop: CASSRIGASYEQYF. CDR3 in DNA: TGTGCCAGCTCACGCATCGGCGCCTCCTACGAGCAGTACTTC. The V gene is TRBV18, the J gene TRBJ2-7; no reliable D call. CDR3 size: 14 residues. The germline CDR1 and CDR2 sequences are KGHSH and LQKENI. The germline V and J ends were trimmed by 4 bases and 0 bases, with 10 bases remaining between them.

J is TRBJ1-5 and V is TRBV24-1; D is possibly TRBD1 (5 bases). The germline CDR1 and CDR2 sequences are KGHDR and SFDVKD. The CDR3 is 17 residues long. The germline V and J ends were trimmed by 9 bases and 0 bases, with 20 bases remaining between them. The DNA for the CDR3 is TGTGCCACCTGTCTGGGGCGGCCCAATTATAGCAATCAGCCCCAGCATTTT. It specifies CATCLGRPNYSNQPQHF.

The rearrangement links TRBV9 to TRBJ1-2; no reliable D call. From germline, CDR1 is SGDLS and CDR2 YYNGEE. V shed 0 bases and J shed 2 bases, with 5 bases lying between them. CDR3 length: 13 amino acids. CDR3 coding DNA: TGTGCCAGCAGCGTAGGGCAGAACTATGGCTACACCTTC. This gives the protein CASSVGQNYGYTF.

This clone occurred once. The chain links TRBV19 to TRBJ2-2; D may be TRBD1 (6 bases). V lost 7 bases and J 6 bases, leaving 18 bases between the germline ends. Germline V lookup: CDR1 LNHDA, CDR2 SQIVND (reference sequence). This CDR3 has 15 residues. In DNA, the CDR3 is TGTGCCAGTAACCGGGACAATATATTTTCCGGGGAGCTGTTTTTT. This gives the protein CASNRDNIFSGELFF.

This CDR3 reads CASSLLGLTEAFF. The CDR3 bases are TGTGCCAGCAGCTTATTGGGGCTCACTGAAGCTTTCTTT. The chain employs TRBV7-3 and TRBJ1-1; possible D gene TRBD1, 5 bases. V lost 2 bases, J lost 4 bases, and 8 bases lay in between. The CDR3 is 13 residues long. Germline V gene data show CDR1 as SGHTA and CDR2 as FQGTGA.

The chain links TRBV28 to TRBJ2-7; 8 nucleotides align to TRBD2. The ends lost 3 bases at V and 1 base at J; junction bases unmatched: 5. Germline loops: CDR1 MDHEN, CDR2 SYDVKM. The CDR3 length is 15 residues. CDR3 sequence (DNA): TGTGCCAGCAGTTTCACCGGGAGGGCGTCCTACGAGCAGTACTTC. Its protein is CASSFTGRASYEQYF. Combining the CDR3 with reference TRBV28 and TRBJ2-7 gives the whole variable domain DVKVTQSSRYLVKRTGEKVFLECVQDMDHENMFWYRQDPGLGLRLIYFSYDVKMKEKGDIPEGYSVSREKKERFSLILESASTNQTSMYLCASSFTGRASYEQYFGPGTRLTVT.

The rearrangement uses TRBV19 and TRBJ1-5; possibly TRBD1 for D (6 bases). Germline assignment: CDR1 LNHDA and CDR2 SQIVND (reference sequence). V shed 5 bases and J shed 5 bases, with 10 bases lying between them. The CDR3 is 13 amino acids. DNA for the CDR3: TGTGCCAGTAGTCAGAGGGGGGATCAGCCCCAGCATTTT. Residues: CASSQRGDQPQHF.

This clone showed up just once. This sequence joins TRBV30 and TRBJ2-5; 13 bases agree with TRBD2. This CDR3 has 15 residues. CDR1 and CDR2 (germline): GTSNPN, SVGIG (reference sequence). The junction had 4 bases not matched to a gene; V was cut back by 3 bases and J by 3 bases. CDR3 loop: CAWSLGLAGEETQYF. CDR3 sequence (DNA): TGTGCCTGGAGCCTCGGACTAGCGGGAGAAGAGACCCAGTACTTC.

This clone was found once. The chain combines TRBV5-6 with TRBJ2-3; 9 bases are a match to TRBD1. This CDR3 has 16 residues. CDR1 is SGHDT, CDR2 YYEEEE, per germline. The J segment lost 2 bases and the V segment lost 6 bases, leaving 10 bases of the junction unmatched. The CDR3 coding sequence is TGTGCCAGCACAAGGAAGGACAGGGGCAACACAGATACGCAGTATTTT. Its translation: CASTRKDRGNTDTQYF. Full variable domain (outside the CDR3, taken from reference TRBV5-6 and TRBJ2-3): DAGVTQSPTHLIKTRGQQVTLRCSPKSGHDTVSWYQQALGQGPQFIFQYYEEEERQRGNFPDRFSGHQFPNYSSELNVNALLLGDSALYLCASTRKDRGNTDTQYFGPGTRLTVL.

J is TRBJ2-5 and V is TRBV4-1; no reliable D call. V lost 0 bases, J lost 4 bases, and 12 bases lay in between. The CDR3 contains 15 residues. Germline V gene lookup returns CDR1 MGHRA and CDR2 YSYEKL. CDR3 sequence reads: CASSQDYLGSETQYF. The CDR3 bases are TGCGCCAGCAGCCAAGATTATCTGGGGTCAGAGACCCAGTACTTC.

The J gene is TRBJ1-2, the V gene TRBV19; no firm D call. The CDR3 totals 12 residues. Germline values: CDR1 LNHDA, CDR2 SQIVND (reference sequence). The ends were cut back, 8 bases at V and 14 bases at J, with 21 bases in the middle. CDR3 residues: CASGWDRTALTF. The DNA of the CDR3 is TGTGCCAGTGGTTGGGATAGGACGGCGCTGACCTTC.

The chain carries TRBV15 and TRBJ2-1, with 7 nucleotides matching TRBD1. The CDR3 loop spans 16 amino acids. The germline V gene encodes CDR1 LNHNV and CDR2 YYDKDF (reference sequence). The V segment lost 6 bases and the J segment 1 base; nucleotides outside the gene matches: 9. The CDR3 reads CATRSRQGVSYNEQFF. CDR3 in DNA: TGTGCCACCAGGTCTCGACAGGGCGTATCCTACAATGAGCAGTTCTTC.

The chain combines TRBV20-1 with TRBJ1-1; D may be TRBD1 (5 bases). The V end was cut by 3 bases, the J end by 0 bases, with 14 bases between. The length of the CDR3 is 15 residues. CDR1 and CDR2 from the germline V gene are DFQATT and SNEGSKA (reference sequence). DNA of the CDR3: TGCAGTGCTAGTCCCTGGGGCGGTATGAACACTGAAGCTTTCTTT. It specifies CSASPWGGMNTEAFF.

This clone was detected once. The chain uses TRBV5-8 and TRBJ1-1; a weak D match, TRBD1 (5 bases). The CDR3 contains 14 residues. The V gene lost 4 bases and the J gene lost 4 bases, with 14 bases spanning the gap. Germline V gene lookup returns CDR1 SGHTS and CDR2 YDEGEE. The CDR3 sequence: CASSRQFGSTEAFF. CDR3 sequence (DNA): TGTGCCAGCAGCCGACAGTTTGGGAGCACTGAAGCTTTCTTT.

This chain connects TRBV7-2 to TRBJ2-3; 9 bases agree with TRBD2. The V and J ends lost 3 bases and 2 bases, in that order; junction bases with no gene match: 3. Germline CDR1 SGHTA, CDR2 FQGNSA. The CDR3 consists of 15 residues. CDR3 region: CASSLGGRVTDTQYF. The CDR3 nucleotides are TGTGCCAGCAGCTTGGGCGGGAGGGTCACAGATACGCAGTATTTT.

J is TRBJ2-7 and V is TRBV7-9, with TRBD1 as a possible D gene (6 bases). The CDR3 has 13 amino acids. Germline V gene data show CDR1 as SEHNR and CDR2 as FQNEAQ (reference sequence). The V end lost 1 base, the J end lost 7 bases, and 11 bases lay between the germline ends. CDR3 sequence: CASSLVPGEEQYF. The CDR3 DNA reads TGTGCCAGCAGCTTAGTTCCAGGGGAAGAGCAGTACTTC.

The CDR3 loop reads CASTSPFGAQETQYF. For the CDR3, the DNA is TGTGCCAGCACCTCACCGTTTGGGGCTCAAGAGACCCAGTACTTC. The rearrangement links TRBV7-2 to TRBJ2-5; a weak D match, TRBD1 (5 bases). The germline V gene encodes CDR1 SGHTA and CDR2 FQGNSA. This CDR3 has 15 residues. V was clipped by 7 bases and J by 2 bases, with 17 bases between them. The full variable domain, completed using reference TRBV7-2 and TRBJ2-5, is GAGVSQSPSNKVTEKGKDVELRCDPISGHTALYWYRQSLGQGLEFLIYFQGNSAPDKSGLPSDRFSAERTGGSVSTLTIQRTQQEDSAVYLCASTSPFGAQETQYFGPGTRLLVL.

The chain uses TRBV30 and TRBJ2-7; D remains unclear. Germline loops: CDR1 GTSNPN, CDR2 SVGIG (reference sequence). The CDR3 is made up of 14 amino acids. Trimming stripped 0 bases from V and 1 base from J, with 10 bases between. The chain's CDR3 is CAWSVTLSSYEQYF. CDR3 nucleotide sequence: TGTGCCTGGAGTGTAACACTGTCATCCTACGAGCAGTACTTC.